These T cell receptor beta chains were read from a single sample in a study of T cell responses to AZD1222 COVID-19 vaccine. TCRdb keeps only in-frame clones here, not all; method: immunoSEQ multiplex PCR. Of around 100,000 clones in the sample, about nine tenths were seen once. The sample in question was peripheral blood, obtained on day 0 of AZD1222 vaccination. The receptors stem from an adult in good health. The CDR3 runs from the conserved cysteine through the conserved F or W. D genes are given only for firm matches. Clone size appears in some rows only: once, few, many, or a class for an expanded clone.

abundance,j_gene,v_gene,d_gene,CDR3nt,CDR3aa
-,TRBJ1-1,TRBV5-1,-,TGCGCCAGCAGGGGGACACCGAACACTGAAGCTTTCTTT,CASRGTPNTEAFF
-,TRBJ2-2,TRBV7-7,-,TGTGCTAGCAGCGCCGGGACTCCCGGTGGGGAGCTGTTTTTT,CASSAGTPGGELFF
-,TRBJ1-2,TRBV28,TRBD1,TGTGCCAGCAGATCCCCGGGACAGAGATATGGCTACACCTTC,CASRSPGQRYGYTF
-,TRBJ1-4,TRBV19,-,TGTGCCACCAAGAAGGGGGGAACTAATGAAAAACTGTTTTTT,CATKKGGTNEKLFF
-,TRBJ2-1,TRBV9,TRBD1,TGTGCCAGCAGCGTAGAGGGGGCCCGGGGTGAGCAGTTCTTC,CASSVEGARGEQFF
-,TRBJ2-7,TRBV18,-,TGTGCCAGCTCACCACACCCAGACCCTGCCGGAGGGGAGCAGTACTTC,CASSPHPDPAGGEQYF
once,TRBJ2-3,TRBV7-9,TRBD2,TGTGCCAGCAGCCAGGGACTAGCGAGGAGCACAGATACGCAGTATTTT,CASSQGLARSTDTQYF
-,TRBJ2-7,TRBV27,TRBD2,TGTGCCAGCAGTTTCGGGACTAGTAGTGACGAGCAGTACTTC,CASSFGTSSDEQYF
-,TRBJ1-5,TRBV11-2,-,TGTGCCAGCAGCTCGGCGACGGGTAGGGCAGGTGGGAGGAATCAGCCCCAGCATTTT,CASSSATGRAGGRNQPQHF
-,TRBJ1-5,TRBV19,TRBD1,TGTGCCAGTATCGGGACAGGGGGCTGGGGCAATCAGCCCCAGCATTTT,CASIGTGGWGNQPQHF
-,TRBJ1-5,TRBV28,TRBD1,TGTGCCAGCAGTCCGACAGGGAAGGGCAATCAGCCCCAGCATTTT,CASSPTGKGNQPQHF
-,TRBJ1-1,TRBV18,TRBD1,TGTGCCAGCTCACCACCCTCGAGGGGACAGGGATCTGAAGCTTTCTTT,CASSPPSRGQGSEAFF
-,TRBJ2-2,TRBV5-1,TRBD2,TGCGCCAGCAGCTACGGACTAGTCGGGGAGCTGTTTTTT,CASSYGLVGELFF
-,TRBJ2-1,TRBV29-1,TRBD1,TGCAGCGTCGGACGGACAGGGGGCTCCTACAATGAGCAGTTCTTC,CSVGRTGGSYNEQFF
-,TRBJ2-2,TRBV7-8,TRBD1,TGTGCCAGCAGCCTCCGACAGGGGCACGGGGAGCTGTTTTTT,CASSLRQGHGELFF
-,TRBJ1-2,TRBV18,TRBD1,TGTGCCAGCTCCTTCGGACAGGGGGCTAACTATGGCTACACCTTC,CASSFGQGANYGYTF
few,TRBJ2-3,TRBV5-4,TRBD2,TGTGCCAGCAGAGATGCGGGGGGGAATCCAGATACGCAGTATTTT,CASRDAGGNPDTQYF
-,TRBJ1-5,TRBV6-2/TRBV6-3,-,TGTGCCAGCAGTTACTCGAGCGCAGGCTGGACGGGGTCGCCCCAGCATTTT,CASSYSSAGWTGSPQHF
-,TRBJ1-2,TRBV5-5,-,TGTGCCAGCAGCTTGGAGTCACCTCCTTTCGCTTATGGCTACACCTTC,CASSLESPPFAYGYTF
-,TRBJ1-2,TRBV6-5,-,TGTGCCAGCAGTTACCCAGACACTCCGGGGTGGGGCTACACCTTC,CASSYPDTPGWGYTF
-,TRBJ2-7,TRBV30,TRBD1,TGTGCCTGGAGTGTATCAGTTCAGCTCCGTGGACAGGCGGACGAGCAGTACTTC,CAWSVSVQLRGQADEQYF
-,TRBJ2-3,TRBV5-8,TRBD2,TGTGCCAGCAGCTTGTTTGGACTAGATGGGCATGGCACAGATACGCAGTATTTT,CASSLFGLDGHGTDTQYF